The source of this T cell receptor beta chain is a study of T-cell reconstitution after alpha-beta-depleted transplantation in children. Overall study results and limits: In some patients, recipient T cells and intrathymic progenitors surviving conditioning explained high day-60 diversity. Newly generated T cells supplied most T-cell counts and diversity one year post-transplant. It was reported that alpha-beta T cells came from several hundred expanded graft clones (about two months after transplant).

CDR3 size: 17 residues. Losses at the gene ends were 6 bases for V and 4 bases for J; bases not matched to a gene: 14. This clonotype was detected only a few times. Its target is not known. Unique molecular identifiers were used in preparing the TCRbeta library. MiXCR, run by TCRdb on the PCR reads, gives a single entry per CDR3 protein. The sample holds around 370,000 distinct CDR3 sequences, around 15% seen once. The V and J genes are TRBV12-3 or TRBV12-4 and TRBJ2-7; 11 bases are a match to TRBD1. The specimen comprised PBMCs, mostly from graft donor cells, sampled 360 days after TCRalphabeta/CD19-depleted stem cell transplant. This TCR derives from a male patient under 10 years old who had a stem cell transplant for acute lymphoblastic leukemia, so the T cells may come from the graft donor. CDR3 bases: TGTGCCAGCAGCCCCCCCAAAAGGACAGGGGGCGAGTACGAGCAGTACTTC. Its translation is CASSPPKRTGGEYEQYF.